The sequence of this T cell receptor beta chain was determined in a study of a mutant IDH1 vaccine in newly diagnosed glioma. The overall study: Averaging approximately 40 years of age, treated patients were about 60% male and approximately 38% female.

With regard to this clone: Its target is not known.

General observations from the study: Pseudoprogression seemed unrelated to changes in top peripheral T cell clonotypes.

The time point here: week 23, last vaccination. Each dose delivered 300 ug of mutant IDH1 20-mer peptide subcutaneously with imiquimod. Diagnosis in the donors showed new WHO grade 3 or 4 astrocytomas that were IDH1-mutant and ATRX-lost. CDR1 and CDR2 from the germline V gene are SGHVS and FQNEAQ. The CDR3 spans 14 residues. Trimming took off 0 bases at V and 9 bases at J, with 12 bases between the two ends. Here immunoSEQ multiplex PCR was the method, and the copy in TCRdb shows in-frame clones only, minus some. This sample yields about 38,000 clones, of which 81% are seen a single time; about 5.5% belongs to the top ten.

The sample here was PBMCs, taken from a glioma patient whose treatment included an IDH1 peptide vaccine. The chain couples TRBV7-8 to TRBJ2-1; D might be TRBD2 (6 bases). The sequence came from a man aged 40-49 years with glioma. DNA for the CDR3: TGTGCCAGCAGCTTAGCACCCGGGGGAGGTGAGCAGTTCTTC. It specifies CASSLAPGGGEQFF.